This entry describes one T cell receptor beta chain. The data stem from a study of cytomegalovirus exposure and HLA in healthy donors. The PCR was carried out with 60 Vbeta primers and 13 Jbeta primers. Per the authors' pipeline: Approximately 9.9 million shared chains were among the approximately 87 million unique TCR beta chains that a later analysis counted. Clones were read by immunoSEQ multiplex PCR, and TCRdb kept only the in-frame ones, dropping some. That table supplies the V and J calls and clone size; D and trimming were determined from the DNA. Counted here are under 200,000 clones, around 80% occurring once; the ten biggest clones make up more than 5%. Sequencing input: PBMCs. This clonotype was sampled from a middle-aged man in good health and CMV-seronegative.

CDR3 nucleotides: TGTGCCAGCAGCCAGGGACAGGGAAATGAAAAACTGTTTTTT. Protein product: CASSQGQGNEKLFF. The chain carries TRBV9 and TRBJ1-4; TRBD1 aligns across 9 bases. CDR1 and CDR2 (germline): SGDLS, YYNGEE. This CDR3 has 14 amino acids. The V segment lost 4 bases and the J segment 5 bases; nucleotides outside the gene matches: 3.